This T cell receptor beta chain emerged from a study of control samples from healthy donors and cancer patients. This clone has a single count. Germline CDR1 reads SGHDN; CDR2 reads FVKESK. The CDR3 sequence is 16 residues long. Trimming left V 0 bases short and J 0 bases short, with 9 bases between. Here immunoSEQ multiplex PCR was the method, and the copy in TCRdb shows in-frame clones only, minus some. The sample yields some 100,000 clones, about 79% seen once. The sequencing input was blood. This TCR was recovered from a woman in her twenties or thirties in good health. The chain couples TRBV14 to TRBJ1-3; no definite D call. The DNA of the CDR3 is TGTGCCAGCAGCCAAGACCTAAGAAGCTCTGGAAACACCATATATTTT. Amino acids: CASSQDLRSSGNTIYF.